Listed here are 29 T cell receptor beta chains from one sample, sequenced in a study of regulatory T cells in long-lasting Graves disease. Time point: newly diagnosed GD, antithyroid drugs for less than 3 months. PBMC RNA was the source of the TCR library. CDR3 regions were amplified by Arm-PCR using iRepertoire HTBI primers to build TCR beta libraries. TCRdb independently ran MiXCR on the multiplex PCR reads; one entry per CDR3 protein. The sample lists under 300,000 distinct CDR3 sequences, roughly 18% occurring once. The data also belong to a second study, concerning T cells in Graves' hyperthyroidism and ophthalmopathy.

Sequencing used peripheral blood mononuclear cells (PBMCs), obtained at new diagnosis, from a patient treated with antithyroid drugs. These receptors were obtained from a woman aged 30 to 39 with Graves disease.

This clonotype was seen ten or more times. The chain is built from TRBV2 and TRBJ2-1; perhaps TRBD2 as D (6 bases). V was pared by 5 bases and J by 0 bases, with 14 bases between. CDR1 is SNHLY, CDR2 FYNNEI, per germline. The CDR3 has 16 amino acids. For the CDR3, the DNA is TGTGCCAGCAGTCCCCGTGGGGGGAGCTCCTACAATGAGCAGTTCTTC. The encoded protein is CASSPRGGSSYNEQFF.

This clonotype occurred a few times. The chain links TRBV6-1 to TRBJ1-1; D remains unclear. This CDR3 is built from 14 residues. Trimming stripped 7 bases from V and 2 bases from J, with 14 bases between. Looked up from germline, CDR1 is MNHNS and CDR2 is SASEGT. CDR3 DNA: TGTGCCAGCACCTCAGTGTCTTCTAACACTGAAGCTTTCTTT. It specifies CASTSVSSNTEAFF.

As for this clonotype: This is likely a read error, given that the CDR3 carries no conserved phenylalanine or tryptophan at its end. The chain joins TRBV19 to TRBJ1-6, with D tentatively TRBD1 (5 bases). Per the germline V gene, CDR1 is LNHDA and CDR2 is SQIVND (reference sequence). V was cut by 2 bases and J by 7 bases, with 9 bases left in between. The CDR3 is 14 amino acids. The CDR3 spells CASSIRGSNSPLHS. CDR3 DNA sequence: TGTGCCAGTAGTATACGGGGGTCCAATTCACCCCTCCACTCT.

This clonotype was recorded at least ten times. The chain has TRBV12-5 and TRBJ1-6; TRBD1 matches at 7 bases. Losses at the gene ends were 5 bases for V and 1 base for J; bases not matched to a gene: 5. CDR1 is LGHNT and CDR2 is FRNRAP in the germline V gene. CDR3 size: 16 residues. The CDR3 loop is CASGQKGASYNSPLHF. In DNA, the CDR3 is TGTGCTAGTGGTCAAAAGGGGGCTTCCTATAATTCACCCCTCCACTTT. The entire variable domain, with the rest obtained from reference TRBV12-5 and TRBJ1-6, is as follows: DARVTQTPRHKVTEMGQEVTMRCQPILGHNTVFWYRQTMMQGLELLAYFRNRAPLDDSGMPKDRFSAEMPDATLATLKIQPSEPRDSAVYFCASGQKGASYNSPLHFGNGTRLTVT.

This clonotype showed up just a few times. The gene calls are TRBV7-3 and TRBJ2-7; D might be TRBD1 (5 bases). The germline V gene encodes CDR1 SGHTA and CDR2 FQGTGA. Trimming took 6 bases from V and 3 from J, leaving 15 bases between them. The CDR3 runs 14 residues. Here the CDR3 DNA reads TGTGCCAGCAGTCAAGGGGTGATCGGCTACGAGCAGTACTTC. This encodes CASSQGVIGYEQYF.

The sample holds many counts of this clonotype. This rearrangement joins TRBV3-1 to TRBJ2-1, with 10 nucleotides matching TRBD2. The CDR3 length is 15 residues. Germline values: CDR1 LGHDT, CDR2 YNNKEL (reference sequence). V gave up 5 bases and J gave up 3 bases; unmatched junction bases: 4. CDR3 loop: CASSVQRGGYNEQFF. The CDR3 DNA sequence: TGTGCCAGCAGCGTTCAGCGGGGGGGCTACAATGAGCAGTTCTTC.

This clonotype was picked up many times. The chain uses TRBV5-5 and TRBJ2-7; 7 positions agree with TRBD1. V shed 4 bases and J 6 bases; nucleotides not matched to a gene: 10. Germline V CDR1 and CDR2: SGHKS, YYEKEE (reference sequence). The CDR3 runs 14 residues. This CDR3 reads CASSLGQDGAEQYF. In nucleotides, the CDR3 is TGTGCCAGCAGCCTTGGACAGGACGGGGCCGAGCAGTACTTC. Looking up the rest from reference TRBV5-5 and TRBJ2-7 gives the full variable domain: DAGVTQSPTHLIKTRGQQVTLRCSPISGHKSVSWYQQVLGQGPQFIFQYYEKEERGRGNFPDRFSARQFPNYSSELNVNALLLGDSALYLCASSLGQDGAEQYFGPGTRLTVT.

The rearrangement joins TRBV10-3 to TRBJ2-3; 12 nucleotides agree with TRBD2. CDR3 length: 16 residues. V shed 5 bases and J 2 bases; nucleotides not matched to a gene: 5. The V gene's germline CDR1 is ENHRY and CDR2 SYGVKD. CDR3 protein: CAISPPSGGATDTQYF. CDR3 bases: TGTGCCATCAGTCCTCCTAGCGGGGGGGCCACAGATACGCAGTATTTT.

This clonotype was seen repeatedly, ten times or more. This sequence joins TRBV4-1 and TRBJ2-7, with no clear D. Looked up from germline, CDR1 is MGHRA and CDR2 is YSYEKL. This CDR3 spans 13 amino acids. V lost 0 bases, J lost 4 bases, and 7 bases lay in between. This CDR3 is CASSQDLDYEQYF. DNA of the CDR3: TGCGCCAGCAGCCAAGATCTCGATTACGAGCAGTACTTC.

This clonotype has a count of ten or more. The chain is built from TRBV18 and TRBJ2-5; D not resolved. Between the trimmed V and J ends, which lost 3 bases and 4 bases, there was a span of 6 bases. Germline V gene sequence: CDR1 KGHSH, CDR2 LQKENI. This CDR3 has 12 residues. The CDR3 loop is CASSPSTETQYF. As DNA, the CDR3 is TGTGCCAGCTCACCTTCCACAGAGACCCAGTACTTC.

This clonotype was observed a few times. The gene calls are TRBV19 and TRBJ2-4; 10 nucleotides match TRBD2. Trimming cost V 3 bases and J 1 base; bases outside gene matches: 9. Per the germline V gene, CDR1 is LNHDA and CDR2 is SQIVND (reference sequence). The CDR3 is 18 amino acids. CDR3 in amino acids: CASSIASGGAGAKNIQYF. CDR3 nucleotides: TGTGCCAGTAGTATTGCCAGCGGGGGGGCCGGTGCCAAAAACATTCAGTACTTC.

At least ten counts were recorded for this clonotype. This sequence joins TRBV11-2 and TRBJ2-1, with TRBD2 identical over 10 bases. The CDR3 runs to 19 residues. V lost 5 bases to trimming and J lost 3 bases; unmatched junction nucleotides: 16. The germline V gene has CDR1 SGHAT and CDR2 FQNNGV. The CDR3 is CASSNHMVLAGAYYNEQFF. CDR3 coding DNA: TGTGCCAGCAGCAACCATATGGTCCTAGCGGGGGCCTACTACAATGAGCAGTTCTTC.

This clonotype was observed many times. The chain employs TRBV12-5 and TRBJ2-5; TRBD1 matches at 7 bases. V shed 4 bases and J 3 bases; nucleotides not matched to a gene: 5. The CDR3 consists of 14 residues. CDR1 is LGHNT and CDR2 is FRNRAP in the germline V gene. CDR3: CASGWPGQKETQYF. For the CDR3, the DNA is TGTGCTAGTGGTTGGCCGGGACAGAAAGAGACCCAGTACTTC.

The V gene is TRBV4-1, the J gene TRBJ2-3; D possibly matches TRBD1 or TRBD2 (5 bases each). Germline V lookup: CDR1 MGHRA, CDR2 YSYEKL. This CDR3 has 17 residues. V shed 3 bases and J shed 0 bases, with 16 bases lying between them. CDR3 loop: CASSHWGRKPSTDTQYF. The CDR3 DNA sequence: TGCGCCAGCAGCCACTGGGGACGGAAGCCTAGCACAGATACGCAGTATTTT.

There are many counts of this clonotype. J is TRBJ2-1 and V is TRBV28; D is unresolved. With 2 bases removed from V and 8 bases from J, the gap between germline ends came to 13 bases. The CDR3 runs 14 residues. The germline V gene has CDR1 MDHEN and CDR2 SYDVKM. The CDR3 coding sequence is TGTGCCAGCAGTTTAAGGATCGGTGTCGATGAGCAGTTCTTC. This encodes CASSLRIGVDEQFF.

There are a few counts of this clonotype. V gene TRBV5-1 combines with J gene TRBJ1-2; D is unclear. The CDR3 covers 13 residues. Deletions cut 0 bases from V and 1 base from J, with 4 bases between. The V gene's germline CDR1 is SGHRS and CDR2 YFSETQ. CDR3 amino acids: CASSLDNNYGYTF. CDR3 nucleotide sequence: TGCGCCAGCAGCTTGGACAATAACTATGGCTACACCTTC. The complete variable domain, with remaining parts taken from reference TRBV5-1 and TRBJ1-2, reads KAGVTQTPRYLIKTRGQQVTLSCSPISGHRSVSWYQQTPGQGLQFLFEYFSETQRNKGNFPGRFSGRQFSNSRSEMNVSTLELGDSALYLCASSLDNNYGYTFGSGTRLTVV.

Many counts were recorded for this clonotype. The chain recombines TRBV19 with TRBJ2-1; 9 bases are a match to TRBD1. Germline CDR1 is LNHDA and CDR2 is SQIVND (reference sequence). This CDR3 comprises 16 residues. V dropped 5 bases and J dropped 6; count of bases not matched to a gene: 11. CDR3: CASSPTGTGIFNEQFF. Written as DNA, the CDR3 is TGTGCCAGTAGTCCAACCGGGACAGGGATATTCAATGAGCAGTTCTTC.

This clonotype occurred many times. V gene TRBV7-9 combines with J gene TRBJ1-5; 9 bases agree with TRBD1. Germline CDR1 SEHNR, CDR2 FQNEAQ (reference sequence). V shed 6 bases and J 5 bases; nucleotides not matched to a gene: 11. This CDR3 has 16 amino acids. CDR3 in amino acids: CASSQTDRGIDQPQHF. For the CDR3, the DNA is TGTGCCAGCAGTCAAACGGACAGGGGTATTGATCAGCCCCAGCATTTT.

This chain joins TRBV7-3 and TRBJ2-5; 8 bases are shared with TRBD2. The V and J ends lost 4 bases and 7 bases, in that order; junction bases with no gene match: 17. The CDR3 is 17 amino acids. Germline V gene sequence: CDR1 SGHTA, CDR2 FQGTGA. CDR3 nucleotide sequence: TGTGCCAGCAGCTCGCCCGGGGAGCGGGGGCCTCCCAGGACCCAGTACTTC. Translated, it gives CASSSPGERGPPRTQYF.

In this sample, this clonotype turned up many times. CDR3 loop: CSARIPWGGTGTYEQYF. DNA for the CDR3: TGCAGTGCTAGAATTCCCTGGGGGGGGACAGGGACCTACGAGCAGTACTTC. The J gene is TRBJ2-7, the V gene TRBV20-1; 9 nucleotides line up with TRBD1. V shed 2 bases, J shed 2 bases, and the junction held 13 bases outside the gene matches. The CDR3 totals 17 residues. CDR1 is DFQATT and CDR2 is SNEGSKA in the germline V gene (reference sequence).

To note about this clonotype: The CDR3 does not close with the conserved phenylalanine or tryptophan, likely indicating a read error. The genes are TRBV25-1 and TRBJ1-2; D unresolved. Trimming took 1 base from V and 1 from J, leaving 10 bases between them. CDR1 is MGHDK and CDR2 is SYGVNS in the germline V gene. The CDR3 contains 15 residues. This CDR3 reads CASSEFGVDNYGYTS. The CDR3 coding sequence is TGTGCCAGCAGTGAATTCGGGGTAGATAACTATGGCTACACCTCC.

In its sample, this clonotype was seen many times. The rearrangement links TRBV20-1 to TRBJ2-5; the D gene is possibly TRBD1 (6 bases). Deletions cut 5 bases from V and 5 bases from J, with 18 bases between. Germline assignment: CDR1 DFQATT and CDR2 SNEGSKA (reference sequence). CDR3 length equals 14 residues. For the CDR3, the DNA is TGCAGTGCTCCTCAGGGGACGGCTAGGGAGACCCAGTACTTC. Protein sequence: CSAPQGTARETQYF.

V gene TRBV12-3 or TRBV12-4 combines with J gene TRBJ1-5; D gene ambiguous. The CDR3 is made up of 15 amino acids. V lost 4 bases, J lost 4 bases, and 14 bases lay in between. Written as DNA, the CDR3 is TGTGCCAGCAGTTCGATCGGCTGGCGGAATCAGCCCCAGCATTTT. It specifies CASSSIGWRNQPQHF.

This clonotype was found many times. The chain employs TRBV6-2 or TRBV6-3 and TRBJ1-6; D unresolved. Germline CDR1 MNHEY, CDR2 SVGEGT. CDR3 length: 15 residues. Trimming stripped 2 bases from V and 4 bases from J, with 9 bases between. CDR3 sequence reads: CASSYMIDYNSPLHF. The CDR3 region has the DNA TGTGCCAGCAGTTACATGATAGATTATAATTCACCCCTCCACTTT.

There are many counts of this clonotype. The V and J genes are TRBV13 and TRBJ2-2, with 12 bases that match TRBD1. The CDR3 loop spans 17 amino acids. Trimming at V came to 5 bases and at J to 6 bases, leaving 10 bases not matched to a gene. Germline CDR1 and CDR2: PRHDT and FYEKMQ (reference sequence). CDR3 sequence (DNA): TGTGCCAGCAGCGCCCAATGGGACAGGGGGCGCCCCGGGGAGCTGTTTTTT. Its translation: CASSAQWDRGRPGELFF.

As regards this clonotype: This may come from a read error, since a much larger clone is one base off. Here the CDR3 omits its conserved ending phenylalanine or tryptophan, so a read error is the likely source. The rearrangement joins TRBV6-1 to TRBJ1-1; D is ambiguous. V lost 7 bases to trimming and J lost 4 bases, with 7 bases between them. This CDR3 is built from 11 residues. Germline assignment: CDR1 MNHNS and CDR2 SASEGT. The CDR3 DNA sequence: TGTGCCAGCAAAGGAGCCACTGAAGCTTTCCTT. It is translated as CASKGATEAFL.

This clonotype was detected many times. The chain joins TRBV11-3 to TRBJ2-1; 9 nucleotides match TRBD2. CDR3 size: 16 residues. After removal of 8 bases from V and 4 bases from J, the junction contained 12 bases not matched to a gene. Germline V gives CDR1 SGHNT, CDR2 YENEEA. In DNA, the CDR3 is TGTGCCAGCGGTCGGGGAATAGCGGGGGTGTACAATGAGCAGTTCTTC. Protein sequence: CASGRGIAGVYNEQFF. The variable domain in full, completed from reference TRBV11-3 and TRBJ2-1, reads EAGVVQSPRYKIIEKKQPVAFWCNPISGHNTLYWYLQNLGQGPELLIRYENEEAVDDSQLPKDRFSAERLKGVDSTLKIQPAELGDSAVYLCASGRGIAGVYNEQFFGPGTRLTVL.

In this sample, this clonotype turned up many times. The chain is built from TRBV27 and TRBJ1-2; no clear D gene. The CDR3 loop spans 15 amino acids. CDR1 is MNHEY and CDR2 is SMNVEV in the germline V gene (reference sequence). The V end was cut by 5 bases, the J end by 7 bases, with 20 bases between. CDR3 amino acids: CASSPETSWGGGYTF. The CDR3 DNA sequence: TGTGCCAGCAGTCCTGAGACGTCTTGGGGAGGTGGCTACACCTTC.

This clonotype occurred many times. This rearrangement joins TRBV20-1 to TRBJ1-2, with TRBD1 identical over 11 bases. Germline V gene sequence: CDR1 DFQATT, CDR2 SNEGSKA (reference sequence). The CDR3 consists of 13 residues. V was pared by 5 bases and J by 8 bases, with 7 bases of the junction left unmatched. CDR3 loop: CSAAGQGARGYTF. CDR3 nucleotides: TGCAGTGCTGCCGGACAGGGGGCGAGAGGCTACACCTTC.